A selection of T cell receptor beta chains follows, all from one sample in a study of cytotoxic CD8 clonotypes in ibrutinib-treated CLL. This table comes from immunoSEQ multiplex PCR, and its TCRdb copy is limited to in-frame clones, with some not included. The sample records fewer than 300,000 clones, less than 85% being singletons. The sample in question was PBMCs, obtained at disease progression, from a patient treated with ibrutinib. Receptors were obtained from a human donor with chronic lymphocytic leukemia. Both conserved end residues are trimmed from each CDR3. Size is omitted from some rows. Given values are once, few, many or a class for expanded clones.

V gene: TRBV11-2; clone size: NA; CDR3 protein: ASSLSGTLPDTQY
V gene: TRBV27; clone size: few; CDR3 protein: ASSYRLAGPYEQY
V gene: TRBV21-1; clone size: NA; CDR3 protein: ASSLQGRGYEQY
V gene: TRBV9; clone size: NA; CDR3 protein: ASSEPASGTSGNTGELF
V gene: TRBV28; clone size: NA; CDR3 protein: ASSYRGLHSYEQY
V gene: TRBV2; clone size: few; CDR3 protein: ALLRDSYEQY
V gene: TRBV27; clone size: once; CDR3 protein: ASSLRGMNTEAF
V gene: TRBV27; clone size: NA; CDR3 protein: ASRRFQGAYEQY
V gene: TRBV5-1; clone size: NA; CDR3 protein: ASSPGPLGTGELF
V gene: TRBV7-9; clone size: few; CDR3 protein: ASSSTGSYNSPLH
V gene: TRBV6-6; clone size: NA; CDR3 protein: ASSYRGLYNEQF
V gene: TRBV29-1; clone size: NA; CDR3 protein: SVEGGEGNQPQH
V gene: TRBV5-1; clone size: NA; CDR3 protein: ASSASTGTNQPQH
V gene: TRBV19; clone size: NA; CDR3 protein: ASSSGLNTEAF
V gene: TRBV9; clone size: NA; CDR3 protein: ASSTPGLAVEDTQY
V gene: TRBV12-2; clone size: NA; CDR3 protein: ASRLVQGGPTTFYNEQF
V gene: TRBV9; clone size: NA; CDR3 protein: ASSPPGQPIYGYT
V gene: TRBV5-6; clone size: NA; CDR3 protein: ASSLVWEPSYEQY
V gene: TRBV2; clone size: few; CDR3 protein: ASSEVGRPYEQY
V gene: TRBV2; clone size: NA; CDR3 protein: ASMGAPGRLNSSYEQY
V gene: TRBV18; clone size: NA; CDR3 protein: ASSPGTGRPDTQY
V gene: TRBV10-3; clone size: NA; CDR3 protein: AISVGDRGETQY
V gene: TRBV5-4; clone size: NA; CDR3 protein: ASSLVASWGPETQY
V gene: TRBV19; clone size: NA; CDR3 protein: ASSIGARPTDTQY
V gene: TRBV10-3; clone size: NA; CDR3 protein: AISAVLTPSYEQY
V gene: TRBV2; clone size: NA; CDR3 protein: ASSNGPHSHYGYT
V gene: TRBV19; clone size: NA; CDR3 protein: ASSIAGASGANVLT
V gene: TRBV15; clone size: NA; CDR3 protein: ATSRDLGVSSYEQY
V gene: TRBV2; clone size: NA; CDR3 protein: ASRETGDEQY
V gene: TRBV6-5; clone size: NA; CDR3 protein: ASSTGTGYGYT
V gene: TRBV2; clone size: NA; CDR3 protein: ASSRDRVETQY
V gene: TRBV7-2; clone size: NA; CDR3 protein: ASSLVSGMDEQY
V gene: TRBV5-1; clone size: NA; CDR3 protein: ASSLKGNTEAF
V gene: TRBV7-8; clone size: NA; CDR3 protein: ASSFRQNHNEQF
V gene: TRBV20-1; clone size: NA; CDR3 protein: SALIYT
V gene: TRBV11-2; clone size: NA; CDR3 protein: ASSLDGALYEQY
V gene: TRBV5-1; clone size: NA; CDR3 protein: ASSLGRFGGGEQY
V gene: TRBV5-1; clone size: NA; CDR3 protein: ASSLEPGGPRNEQF
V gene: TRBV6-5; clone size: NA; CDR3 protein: ASKTGLGGNEQF
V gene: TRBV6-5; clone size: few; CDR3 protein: ASSWSSGYTQY
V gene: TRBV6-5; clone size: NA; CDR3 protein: ASSKPGQGNTEAF
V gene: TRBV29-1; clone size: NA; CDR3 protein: SVEEGAGVNEQF